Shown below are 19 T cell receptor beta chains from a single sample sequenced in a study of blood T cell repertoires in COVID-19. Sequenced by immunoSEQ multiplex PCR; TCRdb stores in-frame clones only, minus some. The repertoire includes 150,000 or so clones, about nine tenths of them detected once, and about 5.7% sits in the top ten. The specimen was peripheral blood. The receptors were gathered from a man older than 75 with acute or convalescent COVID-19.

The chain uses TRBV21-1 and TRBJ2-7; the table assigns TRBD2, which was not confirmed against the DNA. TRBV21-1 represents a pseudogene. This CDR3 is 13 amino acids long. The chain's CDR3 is CASSEPGVYEQYF. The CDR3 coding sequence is TGTGCCAGCAGCGAACCGGGGGTCTACGAGCAGTACTTC.

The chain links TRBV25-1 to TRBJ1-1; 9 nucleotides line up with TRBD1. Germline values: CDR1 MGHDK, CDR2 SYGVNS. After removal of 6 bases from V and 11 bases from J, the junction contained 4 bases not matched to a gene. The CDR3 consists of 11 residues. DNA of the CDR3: TGTGCCAGCAGAAACAGGGGGCAGGCTTTCTTT. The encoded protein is CASRNRGQAFF.

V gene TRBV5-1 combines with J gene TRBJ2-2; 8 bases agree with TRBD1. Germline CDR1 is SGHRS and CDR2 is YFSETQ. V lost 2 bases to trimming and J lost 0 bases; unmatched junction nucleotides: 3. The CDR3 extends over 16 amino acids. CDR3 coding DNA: TGCGCCAGCAGCTTTTTGACAGGGGCGAACACCGGGGAGCTGTTTTTT. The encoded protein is CASSFLTGANTGELFF.

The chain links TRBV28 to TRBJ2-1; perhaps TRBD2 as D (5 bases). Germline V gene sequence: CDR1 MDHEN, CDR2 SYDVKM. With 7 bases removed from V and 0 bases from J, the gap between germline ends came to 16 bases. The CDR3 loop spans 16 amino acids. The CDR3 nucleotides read TGTGCCAGCAACCCCCGAGCGGCTAGCTCCTACAATGAGCAGTTCTTC. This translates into CASNPRAASSYNEQFF.

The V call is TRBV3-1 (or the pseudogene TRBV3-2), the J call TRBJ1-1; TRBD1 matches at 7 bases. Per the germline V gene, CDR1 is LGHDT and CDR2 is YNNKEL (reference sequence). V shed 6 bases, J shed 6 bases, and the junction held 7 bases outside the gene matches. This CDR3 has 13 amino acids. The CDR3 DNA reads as TGTGCCAGCAGATCCGGGACAGATTCTGAAGCTTTCTTT. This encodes CASRSGTDSEAFF.

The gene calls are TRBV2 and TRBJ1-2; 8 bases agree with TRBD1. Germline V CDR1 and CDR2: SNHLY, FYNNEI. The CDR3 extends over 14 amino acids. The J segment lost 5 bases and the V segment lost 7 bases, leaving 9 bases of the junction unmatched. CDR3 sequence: CASTVGRGRYGYTF. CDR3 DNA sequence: TGTGCCAGCACCGTGGGCAGGGGGCGTTATGGCTACACCTTC.

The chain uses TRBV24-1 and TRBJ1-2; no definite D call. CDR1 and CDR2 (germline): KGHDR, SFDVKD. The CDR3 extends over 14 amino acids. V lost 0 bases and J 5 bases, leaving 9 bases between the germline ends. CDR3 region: CATSDLGREYGYTF. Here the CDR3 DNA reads TGTGCCACCAGTGATTTGGGGCGGGAGTATGGCTACACCTTC.

DNA for the CDR3: TGTGCCAGCAGCCAAGATCTAACGGGGTTGACAGGCGGATTGGAGACCCAGTACTTC. Amino acids: CASSQDLTGLTGGLETQYF. The gene calls are TRBV3-1 (or the pseudogene TRBV3-2) and TRBJ2-5; possible D gene TRBD1, 6 bases. The CDR3 runs to 19 residues. In germline, CDR1 is LGHDT, CDR2 YNNKEL (reference sequence). V was pared by 0 bases and J by 5 bases, with 25 bases between.

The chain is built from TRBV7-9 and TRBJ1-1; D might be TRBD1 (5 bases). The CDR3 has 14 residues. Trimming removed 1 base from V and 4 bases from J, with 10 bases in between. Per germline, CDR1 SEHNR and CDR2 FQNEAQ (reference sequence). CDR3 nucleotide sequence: TGTGCCAGCAGCTTAGTGGGGCCTGGCACTGAAGCTTTCTTT. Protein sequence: CASSLVGPGTEAFF.

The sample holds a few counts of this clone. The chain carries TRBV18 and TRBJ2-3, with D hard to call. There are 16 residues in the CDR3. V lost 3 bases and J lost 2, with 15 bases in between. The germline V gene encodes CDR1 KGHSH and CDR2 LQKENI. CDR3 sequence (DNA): TGTGCCAGCTCACCTGGGCTCGGCCGTTACACAGATACGCAGTATTTT. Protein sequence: CASSPGLGRYTDTQYF.

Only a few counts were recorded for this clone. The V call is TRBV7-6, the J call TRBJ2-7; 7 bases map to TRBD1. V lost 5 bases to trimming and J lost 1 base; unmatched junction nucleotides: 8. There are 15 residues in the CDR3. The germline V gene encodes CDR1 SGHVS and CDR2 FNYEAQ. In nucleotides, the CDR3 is TGTGCCAGCAGCGACAGGGACGGGCCGTCCTACGAGCAGTACTTC. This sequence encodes CASSDRDGPSYEQYF.

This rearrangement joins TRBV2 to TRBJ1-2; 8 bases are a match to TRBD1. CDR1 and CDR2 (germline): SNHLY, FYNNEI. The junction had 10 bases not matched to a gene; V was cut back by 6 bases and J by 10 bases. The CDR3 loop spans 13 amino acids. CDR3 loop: CASRGGTGTDYTF. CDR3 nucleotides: TGTGCCAGCAGGGGGGGGACAGGAACGGACTACACCTTC.

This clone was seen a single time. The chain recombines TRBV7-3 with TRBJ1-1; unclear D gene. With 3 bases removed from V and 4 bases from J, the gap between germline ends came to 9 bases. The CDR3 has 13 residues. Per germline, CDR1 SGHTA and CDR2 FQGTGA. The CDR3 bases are TGTGCCAGCAGCTTCGGGGTCTCCACTGAAGCTTTCTTT. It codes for CASSFGVSTEAFF. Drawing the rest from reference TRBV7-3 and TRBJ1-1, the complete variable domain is GAGVSQTPSNKVTEKGKYVELRCDPISGHTALYWYRQSLGQGPEFLIYFQGTGAADDSGLPNDRFFAVRPEGSVSTLKIQRTERGDSAVYLCASSFGVSTEAFFGQGTRLTVV.

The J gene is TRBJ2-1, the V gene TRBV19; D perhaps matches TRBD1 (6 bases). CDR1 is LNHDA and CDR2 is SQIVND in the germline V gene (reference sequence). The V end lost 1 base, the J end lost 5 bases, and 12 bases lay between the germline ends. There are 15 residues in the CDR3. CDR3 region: CASSIVGPGDNEQFF. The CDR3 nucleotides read TGTGCCAGTAGTATAGTGGGTCCAGGGGACAATGAGCAGTTCTTC. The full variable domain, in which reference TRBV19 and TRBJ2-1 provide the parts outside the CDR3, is DGGITQSPKYLFRKEGQNVTLSCEQNLNHDAMYWYRQDPGQGLRLIYYSQIVNDFQKGDIAEGYSVSREKKESFPLTVTSAQKNPTAFYLCASSIVGPGDNEQFFGPGTRLTVL.

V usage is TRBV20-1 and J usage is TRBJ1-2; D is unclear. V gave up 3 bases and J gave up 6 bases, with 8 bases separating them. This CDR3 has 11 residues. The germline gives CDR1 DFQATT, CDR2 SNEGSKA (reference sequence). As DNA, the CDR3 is TGCAGTGCTAGCAGGCCGCATGGCTACACCTTC. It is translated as CSASRPHGYTF.

The CDR3 reads CASSQGAGVNQPQHF. In nucleotides, the CDR3 is TGTGCCAGCAGCCAAGGTGCGGGCGTAAATCAGCCCCAGCATTTT. This chain uses TRBV3-1 (or the pseudogene TRBV3-2) with TRBJ1-5; D is unclear. Germline V lookup: CDR1 LGHDT, CDR2 YNNKEL (reference sequence). Trimming removed 1 base at V and 4 bases at J, with 11 bases between. This CDR3 has 15 residues.

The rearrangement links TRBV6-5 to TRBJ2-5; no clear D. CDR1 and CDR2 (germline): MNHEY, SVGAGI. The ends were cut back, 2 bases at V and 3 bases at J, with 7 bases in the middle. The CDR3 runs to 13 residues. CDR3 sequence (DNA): TGTGCCAGCAGTTACGTCGACAAAGAGACCCAGTACTTC. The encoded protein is CASSYVDKETQYF.

The chain's CDR3 is CASSLEGVDIGELFF. In nucleotides, the CDR3 is TGTGCCAGCAGCTTAGAAGGGGTAGACATCGGGGAGCTGTTTTTT. V usage is TRBV7-9 and J usage is TRBJ2-2, with D possibly TRBD1 on 5 matching bases. Trimming took off 1 base at V and 7 bases at J, with 13 bases between the two ends. This CDR3 has 15 residues. Germline CDR1 is SEHNR and CDR2 is FQNEAQ (reference sequence).

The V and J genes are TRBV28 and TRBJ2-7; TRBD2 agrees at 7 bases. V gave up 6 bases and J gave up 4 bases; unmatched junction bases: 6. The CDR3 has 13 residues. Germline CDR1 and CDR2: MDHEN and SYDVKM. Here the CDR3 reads CASSQAGYYEQYF. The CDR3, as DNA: TGTGCCAGCAGCCAAGCGGGATATTACGAGCAGTACTTC.